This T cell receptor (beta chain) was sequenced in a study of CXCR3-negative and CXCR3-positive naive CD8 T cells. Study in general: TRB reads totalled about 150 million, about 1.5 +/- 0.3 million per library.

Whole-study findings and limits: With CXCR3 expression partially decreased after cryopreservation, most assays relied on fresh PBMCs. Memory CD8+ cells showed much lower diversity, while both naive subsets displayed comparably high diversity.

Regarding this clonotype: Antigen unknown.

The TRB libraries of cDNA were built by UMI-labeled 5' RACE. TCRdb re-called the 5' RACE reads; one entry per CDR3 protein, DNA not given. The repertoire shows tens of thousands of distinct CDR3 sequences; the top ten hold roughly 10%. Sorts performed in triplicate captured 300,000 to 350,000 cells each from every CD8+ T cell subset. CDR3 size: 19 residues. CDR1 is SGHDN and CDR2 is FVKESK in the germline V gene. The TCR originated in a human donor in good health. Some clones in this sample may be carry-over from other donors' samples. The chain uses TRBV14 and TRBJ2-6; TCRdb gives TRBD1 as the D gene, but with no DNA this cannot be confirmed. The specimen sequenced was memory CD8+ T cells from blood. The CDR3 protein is CASTPPAGTGSAGANVLTF.